These T cell receptor beta chains were read from a single sample in a study of regulatory T cells in long-lasting Graves disease. MiXCR, applied by TCRdb to the multiplex PCR reads, yields one record per CDR3 protein. The sample shows roughly 400,000 distinct CDR3 sequences, 20% to 25% of them seen only once. Specimen: peripheral blood mononuclear cells (PBMCs), collected when the disease was refractory, from a patient treated with antithyroid drugs. The receptors here all came from a female donor with Graves disease. The CDR3 runs from the conserved cysteine through the conserved F or W. A D gene is named only where the DNA matches it firmly. Clone size is not always given. Where it is, it says once, few, many or a class for expanded clones.

.,TRBV5-4,TRBD2,TRBJ2-7,TGTGCCAGCAGCTCTAAGGGACTAGCAATTGAGCAGTACTTC,CASSSKGLAIEQYF
many,TRBV13,.,TRBJ1-1,TGTGCCAGCAGCTCGGCCCGGGAAGCTTTCTTT,CASSSAREAFF
.,TRBV10-2,TRBD2,TRBJ2-7,TGCGCCAGCAGACCTCACGGACTAGCGGGAGGGCTCGTCTCCTACGAGCAGTACTTC,CASRPHGLAGGLVSYEQYF
many,TRBV28,.,TRBJ2-7,TGTGCCAGCAGTTTAGCCGATACCTACGAGCAGTACTTC,CASSLADTYEQYF
.,TRBV27,TRBD2,TRBJ2-3,TGTGCCAGCAGGACACTAGCGGGGGACACAGATACGCAGTATTTT,CASRTLAGDTDTQYF
.,TRBV11-2,.,TRBJ2-7,TGTGCCAGCAGCGTCGAGAAGGGATTATACGAGCAGTACTTC,CASSVEKGLYEQYF
.,TRBV6-2/TRBV6-3,TRBD1,TRBJ2-1,TGTGCCAGCAGTTACCTCAGGGGGCGTTCGGGCGATGAGCAGTTCTTC,CASSYLRGRSGDEQFF
many,TRBV30,.,TRBJ2-5,TGTGCCTGGACTGGGGGGAGTCAAGAGACCCAGTACTTC,CAWTGGSQETQYF
many,TRBV2,TRBD2,TRBJ2-7,TGTGCCAGCAGCGCCGGGACTAGCGGGAGGGCCCCCTACGAGCAGTACTTC,CASSAGTSGRAPYEQYF
.,TRBV6-1,.,TRBJ2-7,TGTGCCAGCAGTGAAGAGGTCGGGGTAAACCACGAGCAGTACTTC,CASSEEVGVNHEQYF
few,TRBV3-1,.,TRBJ1-3,TGTGCCAGCAGCCAAGGCAAGGCTAATGGAAACACCATATATTTT,CASSQGKANGNTIYF
.,TRBV19,TRBD2,TRBJ2-3,TGTGCCAGTAGTACGCCGACTAGCGGGTACACAGATACGCAGTATTTT,CASSTPTSGYTDTQYF
once,TRBV7-8,TRBD2,TRBJ2-7,TGTGCCAGCAGCTCCCGGAGGGAGGGTTCCTACGAGCAGTACTTC,CASSSRREGSYEQYF
many,TRBV7-9,.,TRBJ1-1,TGTGCCAGCAGCTTAGAGATTAGCGCGGTGAACACTGAAGCTTTCTTT,CASSLEISAVNTEAFF
many,TRBV20-1,TRBD1,TRBJ2-7,TGCAGTGCTTGGACAGGGGTCAACGAGCAGTACTTC,CSAWTGVNEQYF
.,TRBV7-9,TRBD2,TRBJ2-2,TGTGCCAGCAACATGCGGGAGATTGGCGGGGAGCTGTTTTTT,CASNMREIGGELFF
many,TRBV2,TRBD2,TRBJ2-7,TGTGCCAGCAGGGGACTAGCGGGTTATGACTTC,CASRGLAGYDF
.,TRBV5-4,TRBD2,TRBJ2-5,TGTGCCAGCAGCAGAATAGAACTAGCGGGGGACCAAGAGACCCAGTACTTC,CASSRIELAGDQETQYF
few,TRBV9,.,TRBJ2-7,TGTGCCAGCAGCGTAGCTCCGACAAACTACGAGCAGTACTTC,CASSVAPTNYEQYF
many,TRBV15,.,TRBJ1-2,TGTGCCACCAGCAGAGATAACGATCCTGAGGGCTACACCTTC,CATSRDNDPEGYTF
few,TRBV10-2,.,TRBJ2-3,TGCGCCAGCAGCTTATTGGCTAGCGGCACAGATACGCAGTATTTT,CASSLLASGTDTQYF
few,TRBV5-1,TRBD1,TRBJ1-1,TGCGCCAGCAGCTTAACGGGACAGGGGGTGCTGAACACTGAAGCTTTCTTT,CASSLTGQGVLNTEAFF
.,TRBV20-1,TRBD2,TRBJ2-7,TGCAGTGCTAGTCTAGCGGGAGATCTCGACGAGCAGTACTTC,CSASLAGDLDEQYF
.,TRBV12-3/TRBV12-4,TRBD1,TRBJ1-5,TGTGCCAGCAGTTTTTCGACAGGGCAAAAGGATAGCAATCAGCCCCAGCATTTT,CASSFSTGQKDSNQPQHF
once,TRBV5-1,TRBD1,TRBJ2-1,TGCGCCAGCAGCTTGGGGGGACAGGGGGTCTACGAGCAGTTCTTC,CASSLGGQGVYEQFF
.,TRBV4-1,.,TRBJ2-5,TGCGCCAGCAGTATTAAGGACAGCTTAGCGGAGACCCAGTACTTC,CASSIKDSLAETQYF
.,TRBV20-1,.,TRBJ2-7,TGCAGTGCTAGAGGGGGGGAATCCTACGAGCAGTACTTC,CSARGGESYEQYF
many,TRBV6-1,TRBD1,TRBJ1-2,TGTGCCAGCTGGGGCAACAGGGGTTATGGCTACACCTTC,CASWGNRGYGYTF
.,TRBV10-3,.,TRBJ2-2,TGTGCCAGCAGTTACTCGAGGATCACGGTGGCGAACACCGGGGAGCTGTTTTTT,CASSYSRITVANTGELFF
few,TRBV24-1,.,TRBJ1-2,TGTGCCACCAGTGATTCCTCGGACGGTCCTAACTATGGCTACACCTTC,CATSDSSDGPNYGYTF
few,TRBV19,.,TRBJ2-4,TGTGCCAGTAGTACGCACCCGGGACCTTCCAAAAACATTCAGTACTTC,CASSTHPGPSKNIQYF
few,TRBV3-1,.,TRBJ2-5,TGTGCCAGCAGCCAAGATCATGGAGTGGCAGGGAGAATGAAAGAGACCCAGTACTTC,CASSQDHGVAGRMKETQYF
many,TRBV12-3/TRBV12-4,.,TRBJ1-1,TGTGCCAGCAGTCCCCCCGGGGGTCTCTTTGGGGCTGAAGCTTTCTTT,CASSPPGGLFGAEAFF
.,TRBV5-5,.,TRBJ1-1,TGTGCCAGCAGCTTTGGAGGCAGGGGTTGGACTGAAGCTTTCTTT,CASSFGGRGWTEAFF
.,TRBV20-1,.,TRBJ2-5,TGCAGTGCTAGAGATAGGGCATGGTACCAAGAGACCCAGTACTTC,CSARDRAWYQETQYF
.,TRBV10-3,.,TRBJ2-5,TGTGCCATCAGATCCCGGGACCCCCAAGAGACCCAGTACTTC,CAIRSRDPQETQYF
many,TRBV7-9,.,TRBJ1-2,TGTGCCAGCAAGTTCTCAGGGGACGACTATGGCTACACCTTC,CASKFSGDDYGYTF
many,TRBV6-2/TRBV6-3,TRBD2,TRBJ2-5,TGTGCCAGCAGTTACTCTAGCGGGAGCATCTTAAGCCAGTACTTC,CASSYSSGSILSQYF
many,TRBV3-1,TRBD2,TRBJ2-1,TGTGCCAGCAGCCATGGAGGTAGCGGGAGAGGCTATGAGCAGTTCTTC,CASSHGGSGRGYEQFF
.,TRBV6-1,.,TRBJ1-5,TGTGCCACTTCCGTGATTAGCAATCAGCCCCAGCATTTT,CATSVISNQPQHF
.,TRBV5-1,TRBD1,TRBJ2-4,TGCGCCAGCAGCTGGACGGGACAGGGGCTAGCCAAAAACATTCAGTACTTC,CASSWTGQGLAKNIQYF
few,TRBV15,TRBD1,TRBJ1-6,TGTGCCACCAGCCGTGGGACAGGGAGCTCCTATAATTCACCCCTCCACTTT,CATSRGTGSSYNSPLHF
many,TRBV12-3/TRBV12-4,TRBD1,TRBJ1-4,TGTGCCAGCAGTTTACAGGGGGCTGAAAAACTGTTTTTT,CASSLQGAEKLFF
.,TRBV30,TRBD1,TRBJ2-7,TGTGCCTGGAGTCGAGGGGCAGGGGGCCCCGAGCAGTACTTC,CAWSRGAGGPEQYF
.,TRBV25-1,TRBD2,TRBJ2-1,TGTGCCAGCAGCCCAACCTCGGGACTAGCCAATGAGCAGTTCTTC,CASSPTSGLANEQFF